Below, 12 T cell receptor beta chains from the same sample are listed, as sequenced in a study of Graves' ophthalmopathy and Graves' hyperthyroidism. The sequenced template was RNA, covering the TCR beta CDR3 region. Second-round multiplex PCR came after a first-round RT-PCR that employed HTBI primers. Each CDR3 protein gets one entry after TCRdb re-called the multiplex PCR reads with MiXCR. Among 500,000 to 800,000 distinct CDR3 sequences listed, roughly 39% were seen once. Sequenced input: peripheral blood. These receptors were taken from an adult man with Graves' ophthalmopathy.

This clonotype has ten or more counts. This rearrangement joins TRBV29-1 to TRBJ1-2; no clear D gene. This CDR3 has 14 amino acids. Germline V gene data show CDR1 as SQVTM and CDR2 as ANQGSEA. V gave up 1 base and J gave up 0 bases, with 9 bases separating them. CDR3 loop: CSVEAQASNYGYTF. CDR3 bases: TGCAGCGTTGAAGCTCAGGCTTCTAACTATGGCTACACCTTC.

This clonotype was seen only once. V usage is TRBV15 and J usage is TRBJ1-2; D remains unclear. V lost 0 bases, J lost 3 bases, and 20 bases lay in between. The CDR3 totals 18 residues. The germline gives CDR1 LNHNV, CDR2 YYDKDF (reference sequence). This CDR3 reads CATSRDRVPGGFDYGYTF. CDR3 bases: TGTGCCACCAGCAGAGACCGGGTACCGGGAGGATTTGACTATGGCTACACCTTC.

The chain is built from TRBV7-3 and TRBJ2-2; TRBD2 matches 9 bases. Germline CDR1 and CDR2: SGHTA and FQGTGA. The CDR3 is 16 residues long. V lost 5 bases, J lost 4 bases, and 8 bases stayed unmatched. DNA for the CDR3: TGTGCCAGCAGCCGCGGCGGGGGGGCCCGCACCGGGGAGCTGTTTTTT. It codes for CASSRGGGARTGELFF. Using reference TRBV7-3 and TRBJ2-2 for the parts outside the CDR3, the full variable domain is GAGVSQTPSNKVTEKGKYVELRCDPISGHTALYWYRQSLGQGPEFLIYFQGTGAADDSGLPNDRFFAVRPEGSVSTLKIQRTERGDSAVYLCASSRGGGARTGELFFGEGSRLTVL.

J is TRBJ1-2 and V is TRBV30; no reliable D call. Germline loops: CDR1 GTSNPN, CDR2 SVGIG (reference sequence). The CDR3 length is 12 residues. Between the trimmed V and J ends, which lost 1 base and 2 bases, there was a span of 5 bases. The CDR3 bases are TGTGCCTGGAGTGGGGCCAACTATGGCTACACCTTC. This gives the protein CAWSGANYGYTF.

This sequence joins TRBV29-1 and TRBJ2-1; D is perhaps TRBD2 (6 bases). The length of the CDR3 is 12 residues. V shed 3 bases and J shed 5 bases, with 8 bases lying between them. CDR1 and CDR2 from the germline V gene are SQVTM and ANQGSEA. The CDR3 DNA reads as TGCAGCGTTGACAGACTAGACAATGAGCAGTTCTTC. Protein product: CSVDRLDNEQFF.

The chain's CDR3 is CASSPTASYGYTF. CDR3 bases: TGTGCCAGCAGTCCAACGGCCTCTTATGGCTACACCTTC. J is TRBJ1-2 and V is TRBV14; D not certain. Trimming removed 6 bases at V and 5 bases at J, with 13 bases between. CDR1 is SGHDN, CDR2 FVKESK, per germline. CDR3 length equals 13 residues. Drawing the rest from reference TRBV14 and TRBJ1-2, the complete variable domain is EAGVTQFPSHSVIEKGQTVTLRCDPISGHDNLYWYRRVMGKEIKFLLHFVKESKQDESGMPNNRFLAERTGGTYSTLKVQPAELEDSGVYFCASSPTASYGYTFGSGTRLTVV.

This sequence joins TRBV2 and TRBJ1-2; a possible D gene is TRBD1 (6 bases). The V and J ends lost 2 bases and 8 bases respectively, with 15 bases between them. Germline V gene data show CDR1 as SNHLY and CDR2 as FYNNEI. The CDR3 runs 14 residues. The CDR3 DNA reads TGTGCCAGCAGTGAAAGTGGGGGGCTGCAGGGCTACACCTTC. As protein: CASSESGGLQGYTF.

This clonotype is a singleton in its sample. The chain carries TRBV7-9 and TRBJ1-2; no clear D. This CDR3 contains 15 residues. The V gene's germline CDR1 is SEHNR and CDR2 FQNEAQ (reference sequence). V dropped 5 bases and J dropped 0 bases, with 13 bases sitting between them. CDR3 DNA: TGTGCCAGCAGCGACCTGGGGAGGTCTAACTATGGCTACACCTTC. Its translation: CASSDLGRSNYGYTF.

Points on this clonotype: The junction differs from germline at one of its ends, possibly a read error. The CDR3 nucleotides are TGTGCCAACAGTTACATGACAGGGGAGATTCAGCCCCAGCATTTT. It specifies CANSYMTGEIQPQHF. This chain uses TRBV25-1 with TRBJ1-5, with 8 bases matching TRBD1. The CDR3 covers 15 residues. Germline V gives CDR1 MGHDK, CDR2 SYGVNS. The complete variable domain, with remaining parts taken from reference TRBV25-1 and TRBJ1-5, reads EADIYQTPRYLVIGTGKKITLECSQTMGHDKMYWYQQDPGMELHLIHYSYGVNSTEKGDLSSESTVSRIRTEHFPLTLESARPSHTSQYLCANSYMTGEIQPQHFGDGTRLSIL.

The chain joins TRBV20-1 to TRBJ2-5, with D tentatively TRBD1 or TRBD2 (5 bases each). The DNA end is more similar to TRBJ2-1, so the J call may be wrong. The CDR3 covers 13 residues. Germline loops: CDR1 DFQATT, CDR2 SNEGSKA (reference sequence). CDR3 amino acids: CSAGPSWGTEQFF. CDR3 DNA sequence: TGCAGTGCAGGTCCTAGCTGGGGGACTGAGCAGTTCTTC.

The sample holds many counts of this clonotype. The chain uses TRBV10-3 and TRBJ2-7; weak D call: TRBD1 (6 bases). Trimming took 4 bases from V and 0 from J, leaving 13 bases between them. The CDR3 has 15 amino acids. Germline values: CDR1 ENHRY, CDR2 SYGVKD. The CDR3: CAISVMATGSYEQYF. DNA of the CDR3: TGTGCCATCAGTGTAATGGCGACAGGCTCCTACGAGCAGTACTTC.

The genes are TRBV24-1 and TRBJ1-2, with D unclear. Per the germline V gene, CDR1 is KGHDR and CDR2 is SFDVKD. With 4 bases removed from V and 8 bases from J, the gap between germline ends came to 7 bases. This CDR3 contains 11 residues. The CDR3 loop is CATSDSAGYTF. The CDR3 DNA sequence: TGTGCCACCAGTGACTCGGCGGGCTACACCTTC.